This T cell receptor beta chain was identified in a study of early T cells in non-severe SARS-CoV-2 infection. Individual cDNA molecules each received unique molecular identifiers attached to them. TCRdb reprocessed the 5' RACE reads via MiXCR and lists one record per CDR3 protein. The sample contains approximately 62,000 distinct CDR3 sequences, around 13% of which appear only once. V was cut by 4 bases and J by 1 base, with 12 bases left in between. From germline, CDR1 is SGHVS and CDR2 FNYEAQ. The CDR3 totals 15 residues. Ten or more counts support this clonotype. The sample was whole blood. This TCR derives from an adult who was a healthcare worker with PCR-confirmed SARS-CoV-2 infection or an uninfected control (not recorded which). V and J are TRBV7-6 and TRBJ2-3; unclear D gene. Here the CDR3 reads CASSYLASGTDTQYF. The CDR3 region has the DNA TGTGCCAGCAGCTACCTGGCATCTGGCACAGATACGCAGTATTTT.